This T cell receptor beta chain was profiled in a study of blood T cell repertoires in COVID-19. Measured with immunoSEQ multiplex PCR; TCRdb has only the in-frame clones, and not every one. The sample yields around 74,000 clones, around nine tenths seen once. V gave up 5 bases and J gave up 3 bases, with 11 bases separating them. Germline lookup yields CDR1 SEHNR and CDR2 FQNEAQ (reference sequence). The CDR3 loop spans 14 amino acids. The sequencing sample was made of peripheral blood. The chain is built from TRBV7-9 and TRBJ2-1; TRBD2 is a possible D gene (5 bases). The TCR comes from a man aged 25 to 40 with acute or convalescent COVID-19. The DNA of the CDR3 is TGTGCCAGCAGCACCCGCCGGGACTACAATGAGCAGTTCTTC. Translation gives CASSTRRDYNEQFF.